This TCR beta chain emerged from a study of blood T cell repertoires in COVID-19. Followed over time, Seattle patients had been enrolled while infection was active. Data came from immunoSEQ multiplex PCR; TCRdb stores just in-frame clones and leaves some out. The table shows tens of thousands of clones, with around 91% occurring only once. With 0 bases clipped from V and 5 bases from J, the junction kept 9 bases outside the gene matches. Germline V gene data show CDR1 as SGHRS and CDR2 as YFSETQ. This CDR3 is built from 16 residues. The chain uses TRBV5-1 and TRBJ1-1, with 8 bases identical to TRBD1. Source material: peripheral blood. The sequence was collected from a man aged 50 to 59 with COVID-19, enrolled during active disease. The CDR3 coding sequence is TGCGCCAGCAGCTTGGCCGGTCAGGGGGCAGGTACTGAAGCTTTCTTT. Its protein is CASSLAGQGAGTEAFF.